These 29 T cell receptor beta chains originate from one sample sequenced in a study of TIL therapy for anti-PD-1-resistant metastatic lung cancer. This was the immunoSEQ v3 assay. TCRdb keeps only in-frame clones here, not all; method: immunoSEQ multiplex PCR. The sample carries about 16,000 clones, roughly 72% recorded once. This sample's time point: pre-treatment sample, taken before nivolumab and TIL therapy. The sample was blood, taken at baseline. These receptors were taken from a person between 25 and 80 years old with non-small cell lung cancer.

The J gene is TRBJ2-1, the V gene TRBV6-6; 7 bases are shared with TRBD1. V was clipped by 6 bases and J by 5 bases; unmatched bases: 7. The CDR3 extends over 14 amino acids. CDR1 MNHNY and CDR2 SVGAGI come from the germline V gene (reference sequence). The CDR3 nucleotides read TGTGCCAGCAGAGTGACAGGGAACAACAATGAGCAGTTCTTC. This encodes CASRVTGNNNEQFF.

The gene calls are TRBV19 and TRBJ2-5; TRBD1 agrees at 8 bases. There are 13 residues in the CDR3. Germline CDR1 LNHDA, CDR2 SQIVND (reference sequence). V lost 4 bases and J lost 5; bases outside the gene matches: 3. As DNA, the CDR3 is TGTGCCAGTAGTAGTAACAGGGGGGAGACCCAGTACTTC. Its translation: CASSSNRGETQYF.

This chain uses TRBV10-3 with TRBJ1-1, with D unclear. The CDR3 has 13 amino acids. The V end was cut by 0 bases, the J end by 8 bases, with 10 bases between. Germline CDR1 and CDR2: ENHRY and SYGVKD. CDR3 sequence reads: CAISESRRREAFF. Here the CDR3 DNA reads TGTGCCATCAGTGAGTCCCGACGTAGAGAAGCTTTCTTT.

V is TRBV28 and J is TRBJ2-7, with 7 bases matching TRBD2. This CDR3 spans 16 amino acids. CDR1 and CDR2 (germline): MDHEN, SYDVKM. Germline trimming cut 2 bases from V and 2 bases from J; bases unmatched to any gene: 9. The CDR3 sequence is CASSLDGKLAAYEQYF. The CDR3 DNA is TGTGCCAGCAGTTTAGATGGTAAGCTAGCGGCCTACGAGCAGTACTTC.

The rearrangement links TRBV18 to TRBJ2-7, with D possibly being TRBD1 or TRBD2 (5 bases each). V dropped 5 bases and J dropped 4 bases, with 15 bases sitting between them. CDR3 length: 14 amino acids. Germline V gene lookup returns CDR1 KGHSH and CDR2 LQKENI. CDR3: CASSTGLVSYEQYF. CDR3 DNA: TGTGCCAGCTCAACAGGACTCGTCTCGTACGAGCAGTACTTC.

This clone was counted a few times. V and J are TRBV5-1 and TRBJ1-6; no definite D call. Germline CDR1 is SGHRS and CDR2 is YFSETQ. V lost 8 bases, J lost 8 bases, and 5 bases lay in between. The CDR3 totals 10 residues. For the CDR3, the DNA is TGCGCCAGGGGAGATTCACCCCTCCACTTT. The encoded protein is CARGDSPLHF.

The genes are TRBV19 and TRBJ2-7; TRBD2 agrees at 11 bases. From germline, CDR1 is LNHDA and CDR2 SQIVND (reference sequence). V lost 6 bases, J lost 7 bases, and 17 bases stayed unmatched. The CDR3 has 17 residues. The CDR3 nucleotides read TGTGCCAGTAGGGTCCTCAATCTTAGCGGGGGGGCGAAGGAGCAGTACTTC. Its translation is CASRVLNLSGGAKEQYF.

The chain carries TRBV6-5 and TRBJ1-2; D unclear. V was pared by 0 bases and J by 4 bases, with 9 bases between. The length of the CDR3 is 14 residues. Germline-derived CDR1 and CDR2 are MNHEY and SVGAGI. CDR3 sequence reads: CASSYSREVYGYTF. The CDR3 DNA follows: TGTGCCAGCAGTTACTCCCGGGAGGTCTATGGCTACACCTTC.

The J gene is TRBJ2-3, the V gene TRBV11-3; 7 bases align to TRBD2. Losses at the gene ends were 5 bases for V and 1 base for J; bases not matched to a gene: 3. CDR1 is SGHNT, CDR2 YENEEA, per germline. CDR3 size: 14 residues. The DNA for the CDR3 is TGTGCCAGCAGCCCCCGGGGGGGCACAGATACGCAGTATTTT. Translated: CASSPRGGTDTQYF.

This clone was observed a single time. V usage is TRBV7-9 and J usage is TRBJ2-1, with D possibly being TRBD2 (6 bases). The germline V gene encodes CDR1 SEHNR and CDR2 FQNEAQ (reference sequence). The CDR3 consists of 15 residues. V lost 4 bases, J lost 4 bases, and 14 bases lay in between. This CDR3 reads CASSSVGGVYNEQFF. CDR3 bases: TGTGCCAGCAGCTCCGTCGGGGGAGTTTACAATGAGCAGTTCTTC.

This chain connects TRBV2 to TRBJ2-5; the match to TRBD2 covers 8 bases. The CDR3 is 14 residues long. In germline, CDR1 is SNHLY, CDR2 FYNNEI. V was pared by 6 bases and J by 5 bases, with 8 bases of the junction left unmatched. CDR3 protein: CASRPGGAYETQYF. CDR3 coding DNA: TGTGCCAGCAGACCCGGGGGGGCCTACGAGACCCAGTACTTC.

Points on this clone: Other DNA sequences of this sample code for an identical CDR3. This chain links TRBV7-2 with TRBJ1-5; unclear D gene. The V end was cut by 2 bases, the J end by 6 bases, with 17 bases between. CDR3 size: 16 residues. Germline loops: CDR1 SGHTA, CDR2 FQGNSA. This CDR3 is CASSLRAREGSQPQHF. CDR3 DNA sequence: TGTGCCAGCAGCTTAAGAGCCAGAGAGGGCAGTCAGCCCCAGCATTTT.

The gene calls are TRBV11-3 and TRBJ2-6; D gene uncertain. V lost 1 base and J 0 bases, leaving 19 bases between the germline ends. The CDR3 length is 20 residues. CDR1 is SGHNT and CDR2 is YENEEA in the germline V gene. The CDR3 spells CASSLVRAGHVLSGANVLTF. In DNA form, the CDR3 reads TGTGCCAGCAGCTTAGTAAGGGCAGGCCATGTACTCTCTGGGGCCAACGTCCTGACTTTC.

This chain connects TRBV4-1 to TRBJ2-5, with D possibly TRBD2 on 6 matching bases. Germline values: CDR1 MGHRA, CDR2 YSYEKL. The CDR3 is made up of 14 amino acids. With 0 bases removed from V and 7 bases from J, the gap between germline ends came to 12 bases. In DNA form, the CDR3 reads TGCGCCAGCAGCCAAGATGGGGGGTCGTGGACCCAGTACTTC. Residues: CASSQDGGSWTQYF.

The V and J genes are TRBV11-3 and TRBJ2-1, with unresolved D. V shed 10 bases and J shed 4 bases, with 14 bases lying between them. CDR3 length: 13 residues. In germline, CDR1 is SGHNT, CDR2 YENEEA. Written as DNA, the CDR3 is TGTGCCACCTCGAGCAGGTTGTACAATGAGCAGTTCTTC. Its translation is CATSSRLYNEQFF.

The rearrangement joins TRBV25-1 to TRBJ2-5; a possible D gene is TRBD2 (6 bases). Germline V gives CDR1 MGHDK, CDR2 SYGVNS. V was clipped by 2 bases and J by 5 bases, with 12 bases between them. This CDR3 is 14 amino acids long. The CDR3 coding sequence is TGTGCCAGCAGTGAAGGGGGGTCCAAGGAGACCCAGTACTTC. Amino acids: CASSEGGSKETQYF.

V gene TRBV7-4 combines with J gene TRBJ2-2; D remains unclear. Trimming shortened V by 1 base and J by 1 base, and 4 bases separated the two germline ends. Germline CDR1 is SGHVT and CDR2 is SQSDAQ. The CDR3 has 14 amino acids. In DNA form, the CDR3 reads TGTGCCAGCAGCTTAGTAGGGAACACCGGGGAGCTGTTTTTT. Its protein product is CASSLVGNTGELFF.

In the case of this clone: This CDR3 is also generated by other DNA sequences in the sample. The DNA of the CDR3 is TGTGCCAGCAGCTTAGTTAGGGAGACCTACGAGCAGTACTTC. Protein product: CASSLVRETYEQYF. The chain has TRBV11-3 and TRBJ2-7, with TRBD2 as a possible D gene (5 bases). This CDR3 is built from 14 residues. V gave up 1 base and J gave up 2 bases, with 9 bases separating them. Germline-derived CDR1 and CDR2 are SGHNT and YENEEA.

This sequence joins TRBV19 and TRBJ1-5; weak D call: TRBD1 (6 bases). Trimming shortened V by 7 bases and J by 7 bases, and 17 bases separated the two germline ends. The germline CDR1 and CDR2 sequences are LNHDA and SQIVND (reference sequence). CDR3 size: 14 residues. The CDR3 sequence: CASTGGLIQQPQHF. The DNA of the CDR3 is TGTGCCAGTACTGGGGGGCTCATCCAACAGCCCCAGCATTTT.

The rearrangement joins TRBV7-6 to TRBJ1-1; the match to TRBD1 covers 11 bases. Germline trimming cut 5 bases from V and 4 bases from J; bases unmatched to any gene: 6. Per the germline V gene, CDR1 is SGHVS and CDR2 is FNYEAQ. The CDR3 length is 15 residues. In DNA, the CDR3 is TGTGCCAGCAGCCTAAGGACAGGGGGCCCCACTGAAGCTTTCTTT. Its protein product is CASSLRTGGPTEAFF.

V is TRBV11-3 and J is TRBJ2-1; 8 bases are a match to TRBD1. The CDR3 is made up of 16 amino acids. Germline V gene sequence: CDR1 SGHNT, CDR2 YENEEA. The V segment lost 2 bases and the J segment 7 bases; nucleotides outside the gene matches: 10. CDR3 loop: CASSLQDRVATNEQFF. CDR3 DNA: TGTGCCAGCAGCTTACAGGACAGGGTGGCAACAAATGAGCAGTTCTTC.

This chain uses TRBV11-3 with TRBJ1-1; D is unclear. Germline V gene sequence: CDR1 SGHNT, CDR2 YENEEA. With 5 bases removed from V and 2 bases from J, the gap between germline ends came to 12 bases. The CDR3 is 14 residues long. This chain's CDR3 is CASSAAGLNTEAFF. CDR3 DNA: TGTGCCAGCAGCGCCGCTGGGCTAAACACTGAAGCTTTCTTT.

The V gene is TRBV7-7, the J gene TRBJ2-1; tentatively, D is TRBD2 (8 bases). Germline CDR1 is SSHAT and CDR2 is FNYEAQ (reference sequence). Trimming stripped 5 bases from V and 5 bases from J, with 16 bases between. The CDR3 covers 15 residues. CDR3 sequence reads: CASSRGGDRNNEQFF. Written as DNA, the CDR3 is TGTGCCAGCAGCCGGGGGGGGGACAGAAACAATGAGCAGTTCTTC.

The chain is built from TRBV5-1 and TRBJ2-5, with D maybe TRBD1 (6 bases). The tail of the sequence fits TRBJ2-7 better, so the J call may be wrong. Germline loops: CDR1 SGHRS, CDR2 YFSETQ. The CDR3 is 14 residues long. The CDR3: CASSLETGRYEQYF. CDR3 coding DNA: TGCGCCAGCAGCTTGGAGACAGGCCGCTACGAGCAGTACTTC.

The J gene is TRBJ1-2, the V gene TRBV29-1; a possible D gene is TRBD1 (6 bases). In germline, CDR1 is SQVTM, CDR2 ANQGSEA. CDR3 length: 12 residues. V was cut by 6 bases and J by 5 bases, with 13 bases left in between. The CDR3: CSVGGTTYGYTF. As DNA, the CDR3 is TGCAGCGTGGGCGGGACAACATATGGCTACACCTTC.

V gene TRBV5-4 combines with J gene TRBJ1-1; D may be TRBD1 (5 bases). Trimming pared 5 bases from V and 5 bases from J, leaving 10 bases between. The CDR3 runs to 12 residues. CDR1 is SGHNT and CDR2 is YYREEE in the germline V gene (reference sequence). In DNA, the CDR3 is TGTGCCAGCAGGGTGGGGGAGACTGAAGCTTTCTTT. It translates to CASRVGETEAFF.

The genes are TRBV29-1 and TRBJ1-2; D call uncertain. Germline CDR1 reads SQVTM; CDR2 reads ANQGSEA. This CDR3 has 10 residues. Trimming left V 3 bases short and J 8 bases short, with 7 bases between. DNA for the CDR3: TGCAGCGTTGAGATGGGAGGCTACACCTTC. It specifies CSVEMGGYTF.

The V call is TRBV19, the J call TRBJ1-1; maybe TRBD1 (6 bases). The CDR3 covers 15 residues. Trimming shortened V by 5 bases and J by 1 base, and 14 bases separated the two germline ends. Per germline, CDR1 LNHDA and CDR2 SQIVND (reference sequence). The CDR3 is CASSPQGRANTEAFF. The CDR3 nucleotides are TGTGCCAGTAGTCCCCAGGGGCGCGCGAACACTGAAGCTTTCTTT. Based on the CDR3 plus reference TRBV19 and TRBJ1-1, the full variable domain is DGGITQSPKYLFRKEGQNVTLSCEQNLNHDAMYWYRQDPGQGLRLIYYSQIVNDFQKGDIAEGYSVSREKKESFPLTVTSAQKNPTAFYLCASSPQGRANTEAFFGQGTRLTVV.

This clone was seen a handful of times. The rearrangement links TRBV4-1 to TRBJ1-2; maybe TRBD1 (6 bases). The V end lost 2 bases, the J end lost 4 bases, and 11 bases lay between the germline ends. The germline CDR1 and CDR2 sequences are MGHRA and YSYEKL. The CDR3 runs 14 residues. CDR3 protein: CASSQSRTVYGYTF. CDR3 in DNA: TGCGCCAGCAGCCAATCCCGGACAGTCTATGGCTACACCTTC.